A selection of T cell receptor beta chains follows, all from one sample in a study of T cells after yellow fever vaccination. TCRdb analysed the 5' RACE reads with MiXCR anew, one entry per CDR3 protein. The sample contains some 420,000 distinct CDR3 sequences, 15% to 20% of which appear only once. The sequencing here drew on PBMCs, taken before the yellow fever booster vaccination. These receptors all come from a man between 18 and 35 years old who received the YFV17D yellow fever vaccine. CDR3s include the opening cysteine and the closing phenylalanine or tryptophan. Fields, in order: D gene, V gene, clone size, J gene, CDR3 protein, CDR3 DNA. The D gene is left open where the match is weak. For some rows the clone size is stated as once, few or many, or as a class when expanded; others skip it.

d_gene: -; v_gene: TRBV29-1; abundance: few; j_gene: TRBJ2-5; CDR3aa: CSVMDHQETQYF; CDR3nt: TGCAGCGTCATGGACCACCAAGAGACCCAGTACTTC
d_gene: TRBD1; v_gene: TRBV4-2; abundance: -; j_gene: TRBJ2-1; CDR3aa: CASSGTEYNEQFF; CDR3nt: TGTGCCAGCAGTGGGACAGAATACAATGAGCAGTTCTTC
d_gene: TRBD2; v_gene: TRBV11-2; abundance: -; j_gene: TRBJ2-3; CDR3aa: CASRERGGKDTQYF; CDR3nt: TGTGCCAGCAGGGAGCGGGGGGGGAAAGATACGCAGTATTTT
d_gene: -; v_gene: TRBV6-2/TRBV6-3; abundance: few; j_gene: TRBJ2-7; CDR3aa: CASSLLGSAYEQYF; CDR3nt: TGTGCCAGCAGTTTACTCGGTTCAGCCTACGAGCAGTACTTC
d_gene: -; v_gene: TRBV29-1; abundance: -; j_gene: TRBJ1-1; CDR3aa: CSANRDGNTEAFF; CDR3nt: TGCAGCGCCAACCGGGACGGGAACACTGAAGCTTTCTTT
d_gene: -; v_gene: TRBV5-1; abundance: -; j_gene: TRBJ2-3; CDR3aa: CASSLRSGAPDTQYF; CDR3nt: TGCGCCAGCAGCTTGAGATCGGGGGCCCCAGATACGCAGTATTTT
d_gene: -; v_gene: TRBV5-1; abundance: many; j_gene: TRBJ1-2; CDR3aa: CASSLVAGAGYTF; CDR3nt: TGCGCCAGCAGCTTGGTTGCGGGAGCTGGCTACACCTTC
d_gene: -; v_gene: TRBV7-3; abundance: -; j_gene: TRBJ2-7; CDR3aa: CASSPGLYYEQYF; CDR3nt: TGTGCCAGCAGCCCCGGACTCTACTACGAGCAGTACTTC
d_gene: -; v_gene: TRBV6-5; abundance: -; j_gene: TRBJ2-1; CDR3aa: CASSYAGDLYNEQFF; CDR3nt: TGTGCCAGCAGTTACGCAGGGGACCTCTACAATGAGCAGTTCTTC
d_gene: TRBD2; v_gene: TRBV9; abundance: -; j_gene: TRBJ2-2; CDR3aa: CASSAEPGLATGELFF; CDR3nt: TGTGCCAGCAGCGCTGAACCGGGACTAGCAACGGGGGAGCTGTTTTTT
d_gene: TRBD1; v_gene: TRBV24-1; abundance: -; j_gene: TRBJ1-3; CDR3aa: CATSDPRTGGNTIYF; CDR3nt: TGTGCCACCAGTGACCCCCGGACAGGCGGAAACACCATATATTTT
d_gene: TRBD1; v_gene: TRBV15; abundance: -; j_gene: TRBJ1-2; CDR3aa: CATSRDGTEPSRGGYTF; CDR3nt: TGTGCCACCAGCAGAGATGGGACAGAACCTTCGCGGGGTGGCTACACCTTC
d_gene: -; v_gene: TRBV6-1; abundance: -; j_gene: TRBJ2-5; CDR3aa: CASSDQGTQYF; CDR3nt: TGTGCCAGCAGTGACCAGGGGACCCAGTACTTC
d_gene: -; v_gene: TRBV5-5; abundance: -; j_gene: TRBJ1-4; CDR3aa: CASSLLEGSREKLFF; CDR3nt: TGTGCCAGCAGCTTGTTAGAGGGAAGTCGGGAAAAACTGTTTTTT
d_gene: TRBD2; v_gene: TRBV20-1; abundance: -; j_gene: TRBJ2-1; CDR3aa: CSARDGGGASYNEQFF; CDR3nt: TGCAGTGCTAGAGACGGCGGGGGGGCCTCCTACAATGAGCAGTTCTTC
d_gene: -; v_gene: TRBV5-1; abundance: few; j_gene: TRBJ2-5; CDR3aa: CASSFNPAGQETQYF; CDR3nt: TGCGCCAGCAGCTTTAACCCGGCGGGCCAAGAGACCCAGTACTTC
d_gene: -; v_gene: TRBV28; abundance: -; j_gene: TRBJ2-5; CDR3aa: CASSNRVKETQYF; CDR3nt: TGTGCCAGCAGTAACAGGGTAAAGGAGACCCAGTACTTC